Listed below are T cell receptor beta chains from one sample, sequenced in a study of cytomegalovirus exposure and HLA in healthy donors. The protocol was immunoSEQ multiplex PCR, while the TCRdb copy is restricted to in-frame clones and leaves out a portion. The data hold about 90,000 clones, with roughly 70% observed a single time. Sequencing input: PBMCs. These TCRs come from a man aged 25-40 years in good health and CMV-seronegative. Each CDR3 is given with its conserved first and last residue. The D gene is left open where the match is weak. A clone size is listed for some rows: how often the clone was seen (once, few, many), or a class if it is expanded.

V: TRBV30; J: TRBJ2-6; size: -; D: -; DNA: TGTGCCTGGACCTTGACAGGTTTCCCGCCTGGGGCCAACGTCCTGACTTTC; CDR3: CAWTLTGFPPGANVLTF
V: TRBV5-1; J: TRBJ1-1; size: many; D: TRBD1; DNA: TGCGCCAGCGCCGACAGGGGGAACACTGAAGCTTTCTTT; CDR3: CASADRGNTEAFF
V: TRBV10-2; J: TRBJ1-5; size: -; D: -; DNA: TGCGCCAGCAGTGAGGGACAGACTAGCAATCAGCCCCAGCATTTT; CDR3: CASSEGQTSNQPQHF
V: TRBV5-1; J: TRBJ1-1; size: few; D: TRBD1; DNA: TGCGCCAGCAGCCCCTACAGGGGGGACACATTAGTCCCCGACATGAACACTGAAGCTTTCTTT; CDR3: CASSPYRGDTLVPDMNTEAFF
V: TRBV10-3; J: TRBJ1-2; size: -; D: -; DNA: TGTGCCGCCATTGGGTTCCAGGGCGCTGGTGAGGGCTACACCTTC; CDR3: CAAIGFQGAGEGYTF
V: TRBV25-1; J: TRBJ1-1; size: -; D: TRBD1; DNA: TGTGCCAGCAGTGAATATAATCAGGGGGTACACACTGAAGCTTTCTTT; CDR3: CASSEYNQGVHTEAFF
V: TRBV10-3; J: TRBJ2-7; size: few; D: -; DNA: TGTGCCATCAGTGAGTCGACTAGTATCTACGAGCAGTACTTC; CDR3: CAISESTSIYEQYF
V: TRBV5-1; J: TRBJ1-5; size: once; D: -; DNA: TGCGCCAGCAGCCTAACCGGGGGGAGCAATCAGCCCCAGCATTTT; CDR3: CASSLTGGSNQPQHF
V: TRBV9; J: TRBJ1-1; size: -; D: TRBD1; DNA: TGTGCCAGCAGCGCGGGACAGGCAGAGGGAGCTTTCTTT; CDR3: CASSAGQAEGAFF
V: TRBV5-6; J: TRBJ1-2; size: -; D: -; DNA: TGTGCCAGCAGCGTGGGAGGAGACTATGGCTACACCTTC; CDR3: CASSVGGDYGYTF
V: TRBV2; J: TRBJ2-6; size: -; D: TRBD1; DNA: TGTGCCAGCAGTCTCCGGGACAGGGGGATCTCTGGGGCCAACGTCCTGACTTTC; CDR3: CASSLRDRGISGANVLTF